Below, one T cell receptor beta chain is given with its context. Ten or more counts support this clone. Its antigen has not been determined. With the read ending 3 residues before the CDR3 end, the germline J gene is used to fill in that end. Both CVID patients and healthy controls were predominantly of Caucasian heritage. From each donor, about 5 to 8.5 ml of heparinized peripheral whole blood was collected. Genomic DNA from adults with common variable immune deficiency (CVID) and from healthy adult controls was the source for sequencing TCRbeta CDR3 repertoires. The control group comprised roughly 22 healthy adult volunteers, approximately twelve female and around ten male, aged about 23 to 66 years with a mean age of around 37. To isolate peripheral blood mononuclear cells, diluted blood was subjected to density centrifugation over Hypaque 1077 or Ficoll-Paque. Genomic DNA was obtained from unsorted mononuclear cells through either Qiagen column purification or a centrifugation-based method.

This sample was taken from a study of T cell clonality in common variable immunodeficiency (dated by TCRdb to about 2015). What the work shows at the level of the full study, not this receptor alone: TCRbeta clonality was higher in CVID subjects than in healthy controls (t-test p = 0.018), and the increase was most characteristic of about a third of subjects. Even though DNA input was the same, control samples had an average of about 89,000 unique sequences each, compared with about 31,000 in CVID samples. According to the authors, finding the cause of the higher clonality in CVID would require sequencing the repertoires of T cell subpopulations. CVID TCRbeta sequences reportedly showed fewer deletions and N-nucleotide insertions and lacked highly modified clones with 13 or more V deletions. Healthy controls shared more TCRbeta clones with each other than CVID subjects shared among themselves (p < 0.0001). Correlations of repertoire features with clinical complications were constrained by heterogeneity among patients within the CVID cohort.

Equivalent amounts of genomic DNA from CVID and control samples were used as sequencing input. For every sample, a 60 bp segment covering the rearranged TCRbeta CDR3 region was amplified and then sequenced. The immunoSEQ assay, a bias-corrected multiplex PCR combined with high-throughput sequencing, was used to amplify TCRbeta. The authors' pipeline ran thus. Every unique nucleotide sequence was considered a clone and was annotated with V, D and J genes, copy number and frequency. Sequences were labeled productive if in frame, and non-productive if out of frame or containing stop codons. As previously described, clonality was computed from Shannon's entropy. The predicted amino acid sequences of productive clones were used to derive the mean CDR3 Kyte-Doolittle hydropathy. Hierarchical clustering of scaled V gene usage was performed with the R hclust function using Manhattan distance and complete linkage. Sharing of clones by CDR3 amino acid sequence was evaluated through resampling of 12 repertoires per group over 100 rounds. The repertoires were searched for more than 65 published EBV-specific and 200 to 300 published CMV-specific TCRbeta sequences. A couple of CVID samples that yielded fewer than 10,000 sequences were excluded from the analysis, so roughly 42 CVID repertoires were retained. TCRdb holds this immuneACCESS table with in-frame rearrangements only. Some clones are missing; in checked studies, unresolved V genes explain under half, and the rest has no known cause. The DNA gave D and trimming, while V, J and clone size come from that table. This sample holds about 66,000 clones in total, without any singletons. The ten top clones hold 1.7% of the sample.

A distance of 4 bases separates the germline ends of V and J, which lose 0 bases and 0 bases respectively. The CDR3, from cysteine to phenylalanine, totals 13 residues. The CDR3 was read in part: 30 bases, with the frame set at base 1. According to the germline V gene (reference sequence), CDR1 reads DFQATT and CDR2 reads SNEGSKA. The source material was peripheral blood mononuclear cells. This TCR came from a person aged 18-70 years in good health. The chain is made from TRBV20-1 and TRBJ2-3; no confident D gene assignment can be made. This receptor has the CDR3 CSARELSTDTQYF. The CDR3 bases that were read are TGCAGTGCTAGAGAGCTAAGCACAGATACG.